A selection of T cell receptor beta chains follows, all from one sample in a study of T cells in Graves' hyperthyroidism and ophthalmopathy. One entry per CDR3 protein, called by TCRdb with MiXCR from the multiplex PCR reads. The data show around 600,000 distinct CDR3 sequences, with about 14% seen just once and 12% held by the top ten. The sample comprised blood. These receptors all come from a woman aged 45-65 years with Graves' ophthalmopathy. The CDR3 runs from the conserved cysteine through the conserved F or W. Fields, in order: D gene, clone size, V gene, J gene, CDR3 protein, CDR3 DNA. D genes are given only for firm matches. For some rows the clone size is stated as once, few or many, or as a class when expanded; others skip it.

.	few	TRBV9	TRBJ2-6	CASSGRVLTF	TGTGCCAGCAGCGGGCGCGTCCTGACTTTC
.	.	TRBV12-3/TRBV12-4	TRBJ1-5	CASRFNDSPNQPQHF	TGTGCCAGCAGATTTAATGACAGCCCGAATCAGCCCCAGCATTTT
.	few	TRBV4-3	TRBJ2-2	CASSQAGAGTGELFF	TGCGCCAGCAGCCAAGCGGGGGCGGGCACCGGGGAGCTGTTTTTT
TRBD2	.	TRBV19	TRBJ2-5	CASSPGLAGGHQETQYF	TGTGCCAGTAGTCCGGGACTAGCGGGAGGCCACCAAGAGACCCAGTACTTC
.	few	TRBV10-3	TRBJ2-2	CATSGLKNTGELFF	TGTGCCACCTCGGGACTCAAGAACACCGGGGAGCTGTTTTTT
.	.	TRBV5-1	TRBJ1-5	CASSLEGGSIQPQHF	TGCGCCAGCAGCTTGGAAGGGGGAAGTATTCAGCCCCAGCATTTT
TRBD1	.	TRBV7-3	TRBJ2-2	CASSPHPDRVTGELFF	TGTGCCAGCAGCCCACACCCCGACAGGGTCACCGGGGAGCTGTTTTTT
.	.	TRBV24-1	TRBJ2-1	CATSEVIDNEQFF	TGTGCCACCAGTGAGGTTATAGACAATGAGCAGTTCTTC
TRBD2	many	TRBV5-5	TRBJ2-1	CASSATSGRSGEQFF	TGTGCCAGCAGCGCTACTAGCGGGAGGAGCGGCGAGCAGTTCTTC
.	many	TRBV18	TRBJ2-2	CASSPFTGGGTGELFF	TGTGCCAGCTCACCATTTACAGGAGGCGGCACCGGGGAGCTGTTTTTT
TRBD1	many	TRBV5-1	TRBJ2-1	CASSLTTGQVTIEQFF	TGCGCCAGCAGCTTGACGACGGGACAGGTTACAATTGAGCAGTTCTTC
.	.	TRBV7-9	TRBJ1-2	CASRRDSQGYTF	TGTGCCAGCAGAAGAGACAGCCAGGGCTACACCTTC
.	few	TRBV7-6	TRBJ1-3	CASSRGPSSGNTIYF	TGTGCCAGCAGCAGGGGACCATCCTCTGGAAACACCATATATTTT
TRBD1	few	TRBV2	TRBJ1-2	CATGKSGTVYGYTF	TGTGCCACAGGGAAATCCGGGACAGTCTATGGCTACACCTTC
TRBD1	many	TRBV28	TRBJ2-3	CASSRDSFSTDTQYF	TGTGCCAGCAGCCGGGACAGCTTTAGCACAGATACGCAGTATTTT
TRBD1	.	TRBV9	TRBJ1-3	CASSVGQGGGNTIYF	TGTGCCAGCAGCGTAGGACAGGGGGGCGGAAACACCATATATTTT
.	many	TRBV11-2	TRBJ2-7	CASSQGPTYEQYF	TGTGCCAGCAGCCAGGGACCGACCTACGAGCAGTACTTC
.	.	TRBV6-1	TRBJ1-2	CASSRILSEVVRQAPRGYTF	TGTGCCAGCAGTCGAATCCTTTCGGAAGTCGTCCGACAGGCCCCAAGGGGCTACACCTTC
.	few	TRBV28	TRBJ2-1	CASSLGTRPRRVAYNEQFF	TGTGCCAGCAGTTTGGGAACACGCCCCAGACGGGTGGCCTACAATGAGCAGTTCTTC
TRBD2	many	TRBV18	TRBJ2-2	CASSTTSGFLANTGELFF	TGTGCCAGCTCAACGACTAGCGGGTTCCTGGCGAACACCGGGGAGCTGTTTTTT
.	many	TRBV6-1	TRBJ2-7	CATGVTGGGYEQYF	TGTGCCACGGGTGTCACGGGGGGCGGGTACGAGCAGTACTTC
TRBD2	.	TRBV5-4	TRBJ2-5	CASRSGKETQYF	TGTGCCAGCAGGAGCGGGAAGGAGACCCAGTACTTC
.	.	TRBV12-3/TRBV12-4	TRBJ2-4	CASSSDIAKNIQYF	TGTGCCAGCAGTTCGGATATAGCCAAAAACATTCAGTACTTC